This TCR beta chain was identified in a study of breast tumors, draining lymph nodes, adjacent tissues. One entry per CDR3 protein results from TCRdb running MiXCR on the multiplex PCR reads. The data contain 200,000 to 250,000 distinct CDR3 sequences, 30% to 35% of them singletons. This CDR3 is built from 15 residues. Germline V CDR1 and CDR2: MGHDK, SYGVNS. After removal of 4 bases from V and 8 bases from J, the junction contained 12 bases not matched to a gene. Breast cancer patients provided tissue from their axillary draining lymph nodes. General observations from the study: Tumor TCR diversity was below lymph nodes but above nontumor tissue. That most tumor T cells come from lymph nodes remained unproven. Luminal-like breast cancer showed significantly higher tumor–nontumor repertoire similarity than basal-like. Findings are consistent with lymph node origin and intratumoral expansion of most tumor T cells.

In the case of this clonotype: Antigen unknown.

What was sequenced was axillary lymph node tissue. The chain employs TRBV25-1 and TRBJ1-2, with TRBD1 matching 8 bases. The TCR sequence derives from a female donor with breast cancer. Some clones in this sample may be carry-over from other donors' samples. This chain's CDR3 is CASSARDRTGSGYTF. The CDR3 DNA follows: TGTGCCAGCAGTGCTAGAGATAGGACAGGGAGCGGCTACACCTTC.